This TCR beta chain was recovered during a study of shared clonotypes between healthy human individuals. Sequencing was performed on unsorted PBMC DNA using ten immunoSEQ deep assay plates. Using immunoSEQ multiplex PCR, the repertoire was profiled, and TCRdb retains in-frame clones only, with some absent. The sample holds around 500,000 clones, around 85% seen once. The study used 98 million or so PBMCs per unsorted sample for genomic DNA. The V gene's germline CDR1 is MNHEY and CDR2 SMNVEV (reference sequence). With 4 bases removed from V and 2 bases from J, the gap between germline ends came to 9 bases. The CDR3 loop spans 13 amino acids.

The TCR originated in a woman in her thirties or forties in good health. Some clones in this sample may be carry-over from other donors' samples. Specimen: PBMCs. The J gene is TRBJ2-7, the V gene TRBV27; D possibly matches TRBD1 or TRBD2 (5 bases each). In DNA form, the CDR3 reads TGTGCCAGCAGTTGGGGGAGAACCTACGAGCAGTACTTC. It yields the protein CASSWGRTYEQYF.